The 14 T cell receptor beta chains below come from one sample, sequenced in a study of T cell responses to AZD1222 COVID-19 vaccine. The protocol was immunoSEQ multiplex PCR, while the TCRdb copy is restricted to in-frame clones and leaves out a portion. The sample has more than 95,000 clones; approximately 88% are singletons. The sample was peripheral blood, taken on day 0 of AZD1222 vaccination. The receptors were sampled from an adult in good health.

The chain uses TRBV27 and TRBJ2-7, with D tentatively TRBD2 (6 bases). V lost 5 bases to trimming and J lost 0 bases, with 11 bases between them. CDR3 size: 14 residues. Germline CDR1 reads MNHEY; CDR2 reads SMNVEV (reference sequence). This CDR3 is CASSPSVSSYEQYF. DNA for the CDR3: TGTGCCAGCAGTCCTAGCGTCAGCTCCTACGAGCAGTACTTC.

The V and J genes are TRBV7-9 and TRBJ2-3, with a weak D call TRBD2 (5 bases). CDR1 is SEHNR, CDR2 FQNEAQ, per germline (reference sequence). The CDR3 extends over 15 amino acids. Trimming stripped 7 bases from V and 3 bases from J, with 17 bases between. The CDR3 loop reads CASKQTGGGTDTQYF. CDR3 DNA: TGTGCCAGCAAGCAGACGGGCGGAGGAACAGATACGCAGTATTTT.

This chain connects TRBV10-3 to TRBJ1-1, with D tentatively TRBD1 (5 bases). The V gene's germline CDR1 is ENHRY and CDR2 SYGVKD. CDR3 length: 13 amino acids. V lost 8 bases and J 2 bases, leaving 12 bases between the germline ends. CDR3 sequence (DNA): TGTGCCATCCAGTCCGGGACTAACACTGAAGCTTTCTTT. Translating it yields CAIQSGTNTEAFF.

The V and J genes are TRBV6-5 and TRBJ2-1; 7 nucleotides align to TRBD2. The germline V gene encodes CDR1 MNHEY and CDR2 SVGAGI. With V trimmed by 8 bases and J by 0 bases, 4 bases remained unmatched. This CDR3 spans 14 amino acids. The CDR3 spells CASGTGGSYNEQFF. CDR3 DNA: TGTGCCAGCGGGACGGGAGGCTCCTACAATGAGCAGTTCTTC.

V usage is TRBV3-1 (or the pseudogene TRBV3-2) and J usage is TRBJ2-7, with D unclear. The CDR3 runs 13 residues. V was clipped by 4 bases and J by 4 bases, with 11 bases between them. Germline lookup yields CDR1 LGHDT and CDR2 YNNKEL (reference sequence). Here the CDR3 reads CASSPFVGYEQYF. CDR3 sequence (DNA): TGTGCCAGCAGCCCTTTTGTCGGGTACGAGCAGTACTTC.

This clone was picked up a small number of times. This chain's CDR3 is CASSLLQGADTGELFF. The CDR3 nucleotides are TGTGCCAGCAGCTTACTACAGGGGGCTGACACCGGGGAGCTGTTTTTT. The chain joins TRBV11-1 to TRBJ2-2; 9 bases are a match to TRBD1. In germline, CDR1 is SGHAT, CDR2 FQDESV (reference sequence). CDR3 length: 16 amino acids. V dropped 2 bases and J dropped 3; count of bases not matched to a gene: 4.

The chain carries TRBV7-2 and TRBJ1-6, with D uncertain. The CDR3 consists of 15 residues. From germline, CDR1 is SGHTA and CDR2 FQGNSA. V lost 5 bases and J lost 9, with 17 bases in between. CDR3 bases: TGTGCCAGCAGCCTCATTAAAGGCGGGCGTTCACCCCTCCACTTT. As protein: CASSLIKGGRSPLHF.

V and J are TRBV9 and TRBJ2-1; D may correspond to TRBD1 or TRBD2 (5 bases each). CDR1 is SGDLS and CDR2 is YYNGEE in the germline V gene. The CDR3 loop spans 16 amino acids. Trimming removed 4 bases from V and 4 bases from J, with 18 bases in between. The chain's CDR3 is CASSPPGAGLYNEQFF. CDR3 DNA: TGTGCCAGCAGCCCCCCTGGGGCGGGCCTGTACAATGAGCAGTTCTTC.

The CDR3 DNA follows: TGTGCCATCAGCCCCGGGACAGGGGTCAATGAGCAGTTCTTC. The encoded protein is CAISPGTGVNEQFF. The chain carries TRBV10-3 and TRBJ2-1; 10 bases match TRBD1. The CDR3 extends over 14 amino acids. V lost 6 bases to trimming and J lost 6 bases; unmatched junction nucleotides: 5. Germline assignment: CDR1 ENHRY and CDR2 SYGVKD.

This rearrangement joins TRBV3-1 (or the pseudogene TRBV3-2) to TRBJ2-5; D unresolved. The length of the CDR3 is 14 residues. In germline, CDR1 is LGHDT, CDR2 YNNKEL (reference sequence). Trimming pared 1 base from V and 1 base from J, leaving 7 bases between. The CDR3, as DNA: TGTGCCAGCAGCCAAGGGGCAGTCCAAGAGACCCAGTACTTC. The encoded protein is CASSQGAVQETQYF.

The genes are TRBV19 and TRBJ2-7; 7 nucleotides align to TRBD2. Germline V gives CDR1 LNHDA, CDR2 SQIVND (reference sequence). J gave up 0 bases and V 5 bases, and 10 bases lay outside the gene matches. The CDR3 is made up of 16 amino acids. CDR3 amino acids: CASSAPGRRSSYEQYF. The DNA of the CDR3 is TGTGCCAGTAGTGCACCCGGGAGGAGGAGCTCCTACGAGCAGTACTTC.

The chain employs TRBV11-2 and TRBJ1-2, with D tentatively TRBD1 (6 bases). From germline, CDR1 is SGHAT and CDR2 FQNNGV. There are 15 residues in the CDR3. V was cut by 5 bases and J by 4 bases, with 17 bases left in between. The chain's CDR3 is CASSESGGAGYGYTF. CDR3 DNA sequence: TGTGCCAGCAGCGAGAGTGGGGGGGCGGGCTATGGCTACACCTTC. The full variable domain, rest sourced from reference TRBV11-2 and TRBJ1-2, is EAGVAQSPRYKIIEKRQSVAFWCNPISGHATLYWYQQILGQGPKLLIQFQNNGVVDDSQLPKDRFSAERLKGVDSTLKIQPAKLEDSAVYLCASSESGGAGYGYTFGSGTRLTVV.

The chain couples TRBV6-5 to TRBJ2-1, with TRBD2 matching 14 bases. This CDR3 region has 15 residues. V shed 5 bases, J shed 10 bases, and the junction held 7 bases outside the gene matches. CDR1 MNHEY and CDR2 SVGAGI come from the germline V gene. CDR3 in amino acids: CASSRPGLAGEEQFF. The CDR3 coding sequence is TGTGCCAGCAGTCGGCCGGGACTAGCGGGAGAAGAGCAGTTCTTC.

This clone was observed a handful of times. The genes are TRBV7-2 and TRBJ1-5; no firm D call. Trimming took 5 bases from V and 4 from J, leaving 6 bases between them. CDR3 size: 12 residues. The germline V gene has CDR1 SGHTA and CDR2 FQGNSA. In DNA, the CDR3 is TGTGCCAGCAGCCCGATAAATCAGCCCCAGCATTTT. Translated: CASSPINQPQHF.